A single T cell receptor (beta chain) is shown here with its context. The antigen is unknown. The CDR3 covers 16 residues. J gave up 3 bases and V 0 bases, and 6 bases lay outside the gene matches. Germline V lookup: CDR1 SGHRS, CDR2 YFSETQ. This sample is part of a study of T cell responses to AZD1222 COVID-19 vaccine. Study-wide results and limits: Baseline serostatus was positive in only a handful of AZD1222 recipients. Reportedly, nearly half the spike-specific TCRs target unmutated variant regions. Donors in the cohort were predominantly white British and more often female, and clonal diversity was possibly underestimated.

Data came from immunoSEQ multiplex PCR; TCRdb stores just in-frame clones and leaves some out. The data hold 75,000 to 90,000 clones, with about 83% observed a single time. The starting material was peripheral blood, obtained on day 0 of AZD1222 vaccination. The genes are TRBV5-1 and TRBJ2-7; 10 bases match TRBD1. The receptor's source is an adult in good health. The CDR3 coding sequence is TGCGCCAGCAGCTTGGGACAGGGGGCAATTCTCTACGAGCAGTACTTC. The encoded protein is CASSLGQGAILYEQYF.